These 22 T cell receptor beta chains were sequenced from one sample in a study of T cells after posttransplantation cyclophosphamide. Measured with immunoSEQ multiplex PCR; TCRdb has only the in-frame clones, and not every one. The data contain some 47,000 clones, around 84% of them singletons. Sequencing used PBMCs. These receptors were collected from a man between 25 and 39 years old with a blood cancer, CMV-positive, and with a related stem cell donor.

The rearrangement links TRBV9 to TRBJ2-5, with TRBD2 identical over 7 bases. The CDR3 covers 16 residues. V lost 2 bases and J lost 0; bases outside the gene matches: 7. Germline V gene sequence: CDR1 SGDLS, CDR2 YYNGEE. This chain's CDR3 is CASSVQISGNQETQYF. DNA for the CDR3: TGTGCCAGCAGCGTGCAAATCAGCGGGAACCAAGAGACCCAGTACTTC. Full variable domain (remainder filled in from reference TRBV9 and TRBJ2-5): DSGVTQTPKHLITATGQRVTLRCSPRSGDLSVYWYQQSLDQGLQFLIQYYNGEERAKGNILERFSAQQFPDLHSELNLSSLELGDSALYFCASSVQISGNQETQYFGPGTRLLVL.

The chain joins TRBV19 to TRBJ2-1, with 9 nucleotides matching TRBD2. V shed 5 bases and J 8 bases; nucleotides not matched to a gene: 7. CDR1 is LNHDA and CDR2 is SQIVND in the germline V gene (reference sequence). CDR3 length: 14 residues. CDR3 sequence (DNA): TGTGCCAGTAGTTCCGGGACTAGCTATCATGAGCAGTTCTTC. This codes for CASSSGTSYHEQFF.

This chain joins TRBV11-3 and TRBJ2-3; 7 bases fit TRBD2. Trimming took 5 bases from V and 3 from J; bases not matched to a gene: 8. The CDR3 length is 15 residues. Germline assignment: CDR1 SGHNT and CDR2 YENEEA. CDR3 sequence reads: CASSPHGLGTDTQYF. In nucleotides, the CDR3 is TGTGCCAGCAGCCCCCACGGACTAGGGACAGATACGCAGTATTTT. Full variable domain (outside the CDR3, taken from reference TRBV11-3 and TRBJ2-3): EAGVVQSPRYKIIEKKQPVAFWCNPISGHNTLYWYLQNLGQGPELLIRYENEEAVDDSQLPKDRFSAERLKGVDSTLKIQPAELGDSAVYLCASSPHGLGTDTQYFGPGTRLTVL.

The J gene is TRBJ2-2, the V gene TRBV5-5; TRBD2 matches 8 bases. CDR3 length equals 16 residues. J lost 6 bases, V lost 4 bases, and 11 bases had no gene match. Germline CDR1 and CDR2: SGHKS and YYEKEE (reference sequence). Here the CDR3 reads CASSPRTSQLPGELFF. CDR3 coding DNA: TGTGCCAGCAGCCCGCGGACTAGCCAGCTCCCCGGGGAGCTGTTTTTT. The whole variable domain, filled in from reference TRBV5-5 and TRBJ2-2, reads DAGVTQSPTHLIKTRGQQVTLRCSPISGHKSVSWYQQVLGQGPQFIFQYYEKEERGRGNFPDRFSARQFPNYSSELNVNALLLGDSALYLCASSPRTSQLPGELFFGEGSRLTVL.

Written as DNA, the CDR3 is TGTGCCAGCTCACCGACGGCGGGTTTGGACGAGCAGTACTTC. Translating it yields CASSPTAGLDEQYF. The chain has TRBV18 and TRBJ2-7, with D possibly matching TRBD2 (5 bases). CDR3 length equals 14 residues. The germline V gene has CDR1 KGHSH and CDR2 LQKENI. Trimming pared 3 bases from V and 5 bases from J, leaving 14 bases between.

This clone was seen once. The chain is built from TRBV2 and TRBJ1-5; D unclear. CDR3 length: 16 residues. Germline values: CDR1 SNHLY, CDR2 FYNNEI. V was cut by 3 bases and J by 4 bases, with 16 bases left in between. CDR3 DNA: TGTGCCAGCAGTGACTGGAGGAGGCGAGGGAATCAGCCCCAGCATTTT. Encoded protein: CASSDWRRRGNQPQHF.

This clone showed up just a few times. The chain couples TRBV27 to TRBJ2-1, with D possibly matching TRBD2 (5 bases). In germline, CDR1 is MNHEY, CDR2 SMNVEV (reference sequence). Trimming shortened V by 7 bases and J by 0 bases, and 13 bases separated the two germline ends. The CDR3 contains 15 residues. CDR3 nucleotide sequence: TGTGCCAGCACCCCCCCCCGGGGCTCCTACAATGAGCAGTTCTTC. This encodes CASTPPRGSYNEQFF.

The chain carries TRBV7-9 and TRBJ1-1, with D perhaps TRBD1 (5 bases). V lost 4 bases to trimming and J lost 8 bases, with 11 bases between them. The CDR3 sequence is 12 residues long. Germline loops: CDR1 SEHNR, CDR2 FQNEAQ (reference sequence). This CDR3 is CASSSRRDEAFF. CDR3 DNA: TGTGCCAGCAGCTCTAGGAGGGACGAAGCTTTCTTT.

This clone was recorded only once. This sequence joins TRBV4-1 and TRBJ2-5, with 8 bases aligning to TRBD1. With V trimmed by 4 bases and J by 5 bases, 12 bases remained unmatched. This CDR3 contains 16 residues. Looked up from germline, CDR1 is MGHRA and CDR2 is YSYEKL. CDR3 in DNA: TGCGCCAGCAGCCCAGGACAGGGCATTATGGTTGAGACCCAGTACTTC. Translated: CASSPGQGIMVETQYF.

V is TRBV11-2 and J is TRBJ2-1; TRBD2 matches 13 bases. CDR3 length equals 18 residues. V gave up 0 bases and J gave up 8 bases; unmatched junction bases: 10. The germline CDR1 and CDR2 sequences are SGHAT and FQNNGV. CDR3 bases: TGTGCCAGCAGCTTAGATACGGGAGGACTAGCGGGAGTGGATGAGCAGTTCTTC. This gives the protein CASSLDTGGLAGVDEQFF.

The gene calls are TRBV23-1 and TRBJ2-7; 9 nucleotides align to TRBD1. TRBV23-1 is an ORF, and what it does is uncertain. This CDR3 is 14 amino acids long. J gave up 4 bases and V 3 bases, and 4 bases lay outside the gene matches. The CDR3 loop is CASSHWTGAYEQYF. The CDR3 nucleotides are TGCGCCAGCAGTCACTGGACAGGGGCATACGAGCAGTACTTC.

This chain joins TRBV18 and TRBJ1-5; maybe TRBD1 (6 bases). CDR3 length: 14 residues. Germline CDR1 is KGHSH and CDR2 is LQKENI. V shed 3 bases and J shed 4 bases, with 10 bases lying between them. Written as DNA, the CDR3 is TGTGCCAGCTCACCGGGACACTCAAATCAGCCCCAGCATTTT. Its protein is CASSPGHSNQPQHF.

The rearrangement uses TRBV9 and TRBJ1-1, with TRBD1 matching over 8 bases. V gave up 4 bases and J gave up 7 bases; unmatched junction bases: 6. Germline CDR1 reads SGDLS; CDR2 reads YYNGEE. The CDR3 covers 13 residues. In nucleotides, the CDR3 is TGTGCCAGCAGCCCCAGGGGGCGCGGTGAAGCTTTCTTT. Its translation is CASSPRGRGEAFF.

This sequence joins TRBV18 and TRBJ2-7, with 9 bases aligning to TRBD1. Germline CDR1 is KGHSH and CDR2 is LQKENI. The V segment lost 3 bases and the J segment 6 bases; nucleotides outside the gene matches: 6. The CDR3 runs 14 residues. In DNA form, the CDR3 reads TGTGCCAGCTCACCGGGGACAGGGTACCGCGAGCAGTACTTC. This gives the protein CASSPGTGYREQYF.

The chain links TRBV7-5 to TRBJ2-1; no check of the table's D call, TRBD1, against the DNA was made. TRBV7-5 is a recognized pseudogene. The CDR3 is 16 amino acids. CDR3 in DNA: TGTGCCAGAAGCTTAGTGTGCTGGGGGCGTGACAATGAGCAGTTCTTC. Its protein product is CARSLVCWGRDNEQFF.

The genes are TRBV4-1 and TRBJ1-4; D unresolved. V was cut by 0 bases and J by 7 bases, with 12 bases left in between. The CDR3 sequence is 15 residues long. Germline V gene sequence: CDR1 MGHRA, CDR2 YSYEKL. CDR3 residues: CASSQDTTAGEKLFF. The CDR3 region has the DNA TGCGCCAGCAGCCAAGATACAACAGCAGGTGAAAAACTGTTTTTT.

The chain carries TRBV12-2 and TRBJ2-1; the table names TRBD2, a call not compared with the DNA. TRBV12-2 is annotated as a pseudogene. This CDR3 region has 15 residues. CDR3 protein: CASRLGSLGYNEQFF. Here the CDR3 DNA reads TGTGCAAGTCGCTTAGGCTCTCTAGGCTACAATGAGCAGTTCTTC.

This chain connects TRBV6-1 to TRBJ1-1; 7 bases map to TRBD1. Per the germline V gene, CDR1 is MNHNS and CDR2 is SASEGT. V was clipped by 8 bases and J by 4 bases; unmatched bases: 13. The CDR3 has 15 residues. The CDR3 loop reads CASLFRQGWGTEAFF. The CDR3 nucleotides read TGTGCCAGCCTTTTTAGACAGGGCTGGGGCACTGAAGCTTTCTTT.

The genes are TRBV7-2 and TRBJ2-5; D possibly corresponds to TRBD1 (7 bases). The V gene lost 5 bases and the J gene lost 1 base, with 17 bases spanning the gap. Per germline, CDR1 SGHTA and CDR2 FQGNSA. The CDR3 contains 16 residues. CDR3 sequence reads: CASSLYQGGTQETQYF. CDR3 DNA sequence: TGTGCCAGCAGCCTTTACCAGGGGGGTACCCAAGAGACCCAGTACTTC. Combining the CDR3 with reference TRBV7-2 and TRBJ2-5 gives the whole variable domain GAGVSQSPSNKVTEKGKDVELRCDPISGHTALYWYRQSLGQGLEFLIYFQGNSAPDKSGLPSDRFSAERTGGSVSTLTIQRTQQEDSAVYLCASSLYQGGTQETQYFGPGTRLLVL.

V usage is TRBV11-2 and J usage is TRBJ2-1; 10 bases line up with TRBD2. Germline V gene lookup returns CDR1 SGHAT and CDR2 FQNNGV. The CDR3 length is 17 residues. V gave up 1 base and J gave up 1 base; unmatched junction bases: 4. Here the CDR3 DNA reads TGTGCCAGCAGCTTAGTTAGCGGGAGGCGGTCCTACAATGAGCAGTTCTTC. It specifies CASSLVSGRRSYNEQFF.

This clone was picked up one time. V is TRBV30 and J is TRBJ1-2, with a weak D call TRBD1 (5 bases). CDR1 is GTSNPN and CDR2 is SVGIG in the germline V gene (reference sequence). V lost 6 bases and J 5 bases, leaving 13 bases between the germline ends. The CDR3 extends over 12 amino acids. The CDR3 coding sequence is TGTGCCTGCATACAGGCCCTTTATGGCTACACCTTC. Its protein is CACIQALYGYTF.

This sequence joins TRBV6-1 and TRBJ2-7, with TRBD1 identical over 7 bases. The CDR3 length is 13 residues. Looked up from germline, CDR1 is MNHNS and CDR2 is SASEGT. The V segment lost 6 bases and the J segment 4 bases; nucleotides outside the gene matches: 6. The CDR3 region is CASRDRVTYEQYF. The CDR3, as DNA: TGTGCCAGCAGAGACAGGGTTACTTACGAGCAGTACTTC.